One sample yielded the 31 T cell receptor beta chains listed below, sequenced in a study of cytomegalovirus exposure and HLA in healthy donors. Both 60 Vbeta primers and 13 Jbeta primers went into the PCR. Data came from immunoSEQ multiplex PCR; TCRdb stores just in-frame clones and leaves some out. The repertoire holds under 150,000 clones, with about 85% as singletons. Sequencing used PBMCs. Receptor source: a boy between 10 and 17 years old in good health and CMV-seronegative.

V is TRBV9 and J is TRBJ1-2; 7 nucleotides agree with TRBD1. Germline lookup yields CDR1 SGDLS and CDR2 YYNGEE. V lost 4 bases and J lost 7; bases outside the gene matches: 7. The CDR3 runs 13 residues. The CDR3 sequence is CASSLRQGGGYTF. Here the CDR3 DNA reads TGTGCCAGCAGCCTGCGACAGGGAGGTGGCTACACCTTC.

The chain uses TRBV14 and TRBJ1-1, with D hard to call. Deletions cut 4 bases from V and 6 bases from J, with 12 bases between. From germline, CDR1 is SGHDN and CDR2 FVKESK. The CDR3 extends over 13 amino acids. CDR3 sequence (DNA): TGTGCCAGCAGCCCTCAGGCTCCATCTGAAGCTTTCTTT. This translates into CASSPQAPSEAFF.

The genes are TRBV27 and TRBJ1-2, with D maybe TRBD1 (6 bases). Germline-derived CDR1 and CDR2 are MNHEY and SMNVEV (reference sequence). The CDR3 covers 14 residues. Trimming pared 3 bases from V and 8 bases from J, leaving 16 bases between. Here the CDR3 reads CASSFPQHRVGYTF. The CDR3 DNA follows: TGTGCCAGCAGTTTCCCCCAACACAGGGTAGGCTACACCTTC.

The chain links TRBV19 to TRBJ1-2, with a tentative D call TRBD1 (6 bases). This CDR3 is 15 amino acids long. Germline V gene sequence: CDR1 LNHDA, CDR2 SQIVND (reference sequence). Trimming took 6 bases from V and 5 from J, leaving 19 bases between them. The CDR3, as DNA: TGTGCCAGTAGCCCTCTGCGGCAGGGGCATTATGGCTACACCTTC. It yields the protein CASSPLRQGHYGYTF.

The chain recombines TRBV29-1 with TRBJ1-1, with 9 bases aligning to TRBD1. V was clipped by 5 bases and J by 1 base; unmatched bases: 8. Germline V gene data show CDR1 as SQVTM and CDR2 as ANQGSEA. The CDR3 is 15 residues long. The CDR3 is CSVHRTTGGNTEAFF. Written as DNA, the CDR3 is TGCAGCGTTCACCGAACGACAGGGGGGAACACTGAAGCTTTCTTT.

This chain links TRBV9 with TRBJ1-6; D ambiguous. This CDR3 has 14 residues. Trimming took off 3 bases at V and 5 bases at J, with 9 bases between the two ends. The germline CDR1 and CDR2 sequences are SGDLS and YYNGEE. As DNA, the CDR3 is TGTGCCAGCAGCGGAGGACTGAATAATTCACCCCTCCACTTT. Translation gives CASSGGLNNSPLHF.

The chain combines TRBV7-2 with TRBJ2-7; TRBD2 matches at 11 bases. Unmatched junction bases numbered 15, after V lost 1 base and J lost 4 bases. The CDR3 runs to 19 residues. CDR1 is SGHTA, CDR2 FQGNSA, per germline. The CDR3 sequence: CASSLGPGLAGGVPYEQYF. The CDR3 nucleotides are TGTGCCAGCAGCTTAGGGCCCGGCCTAGCGGGAGGCGTACCTTACGAGCAGTACTTC.

Only one count was recorded for this clone. The chain carries TRBV18 and TRBJ1-1; D not resolved. The CDR3 runs 15 residues. The germline gives CDR1 KGHSH, CDR2 LQKENI. V was clipped by 0 bases and J by 0 bases, with 8 bases between them. Written as DNA, the CDR3 is TGTGCCAGCTCACCACCGCAGGCTATGAACACTGAAGCTTTCTTT. Its protein product is CASSPPQAMNTEAFF.

V is TRBV6-5 and J is TRBJ1-5; tentatively, D is TRBD1 (5 bases). Germline values: CDR1 MNHEY, CDR2 SVGAGI. V gave up 8 bases and J gave up 2 bases, with 10 bases separating them. The CDR3 spans 13 residues. The CDR3 sequence is CASAPRGNQPQHF. CDR3 coding DNA: TGTGCCAGCGCCCCCAGGGGCAATCAGCCCCAGCATTTT.

The genes are TRBV29-1 and TRBJ1-1; no definite D call. Deletions cut 6 bases from V and 1 base from J, with 12 bases between. The germline gives CDR1 SQVTM, CDR2 ANQGSEA. This CDR3 spans 13 amino acids. The CDR3 is CSVSLGRNTEAFF. The CDR3 nucleotides read TGCAGCGTATCATTGGGGAGGAACACTGAAGCTTTCTTT.

This sequence joins TRBV2 and TRBJ2-5; 11 bases match TRBD1. Germline CDR1 reads SNHLY; CDR2 reads FYNNEI. This CDR3 is built from 17 residues. V dropped 4 bases and J dropped 4; count of bases not matched to a gene: 11. The CDR3 loop reads CASSVWARTGGPETQYF. CDR3 nucleotides: TGTGCCAGCAGTGTATGGGCCAGGACAGGGGGCCCAGAGACCCAGTACTTC.

The chain joins TRBV5-1 to TRBJ2-2; 11 bases line up with TRBD1. Per the germline V gene, CDR1 is SGHRS and CDR2 is YFSETQ. The CDR3 runs to 16 residues. With 1 base clipped from V and 5 bases from J, the junction kept 4 bases outside the gene matches. DNA of the CDR3: TGCGCCAGCAGCTTGAGGACAGGGGGCGAAACCGGGGAGCTGTTTTTT. It is translated as CASSLRTGGETGELFF. Combining the CDR3 with reference TRBV5-1 and TRBJ2-2 gives the whole variable domain KAGVTQTPRYLIKTRGQQVTLSCSPISGHRSVSWYQQTPGQGLQFLFEYFSETQRNKGNFPGRFSGRQFSNSRSEMNVSTLELGDSALYLCASSLRTGGETGELFFGEGSRLTVL.

V is TRBV10-3 and J is TRBJ1-2; TRBD1 is a possible D gene (6 bases). The CDR3 covers 14 residues. Germline CDR1 ENHRY, CDR2 SYGVKD. The V and J ends lost 8 bases and 6 bases respectively, with 19 bases between them. CDR3 sequence reads: CAIGVQGSYDGYTF. CDR3 DNA: TGTGCCATCGGAGTACAGGGAAGCTATGATGGCTACACCTTC.

The chain has TRBV5-3 and TRBJ1-2, with D possibly TRBD1 on 6 matching bases. TRBV5-3 has ORF status, its function being uncertain. CDR3 size: 14 residues. The ends were cut back, 4 bases at V and 7 bases at J, with 17 bases in the middle. Here the CDR3 reads CARSPQGARGGYTF. CDR3 DNA: TGTGCCAGAAGCCCACAGGGTGCCCGCGGTGGCTACACCTTC.

The V gene is TRBV5-1, the J gene TRBJ2-1, with 8 positions matching TRBD1. J was trimmed by 1 base and V by 5 bases; bases with no gene match: 2. Germline V gene lookup returns CDR1 SGHRS and CDR2 YFSETQ. The CDR3 runs to 14 residues. The CDR3, as DNA: TGCGCCAGCAGAGGGACAGGATCCTACAATGAGCAGTTCTTC. This encodes CASRGTGSYNEQFF.

This clone was observed a few times. The CDR3 bases are TGCGCCAGCAGCTTGGAACCGACAGGGGGCCTTGAAAAACTGTTTTTT. This encodes CASSLEPTGGLEKLFF. The V call is TRBV5-1, the J call TRBJ1-4; 10 nucleotides agree with TRBD1. CDR1 and CDR2 from the germline V gene are SGHRS and YFSETQ. V shed 0 bases, J shed 7 bases, and the junction held 6 bases outside the gene matches. This CDR3 is 16 amino acids long.

This chain connects TRBV7-9 to TRBJ1-2; no firm D call. There are 17 residues in the CDR3. Germline loops: CDR1 SEHNR, CDR2 FQNEAQ (reference sequence). The V end was cut by 1 base, the J end by 0 bases, with 15 bases between. The CDR3 DNA reads as TGTGCCAGCAGCTTAGAGTGGTACGAGGTCGCTAACTATGGCTACACCTTC. It specifies CASSLEWYEVANYGYTF. The full variable domain, with the rest looked up from reference TRBV7-9 and TRBJ1-2, is DTGVSQNPRHKITKRGQNVTFRCDPISEHNRLYWYRQTLGQGPEFLTYFQNEAQLEKSRLLSDRFSAERPKGSFSTLEIQRTEQGDSAMYLCASSLEWYEVANYGYTFGSGTRLTVV.

The chain couples TRBV5-4 to TRBJ2-3, with 12 bases that match TRBD2. CDR1 and CDR2 from the germline V gene are SGHNT and YYREEE (reference sequence). J gave up 1 base and V 3 bases, and 3 bases lay outside the gene matches. The CDR3 has 16 amino acids. The DNA of the CDR3 is TGTGCCAGCAGCTCCAGACTAGCGGGGGGCACAGATACGCAGTATTTT. Encoded protein: CASSSRLAGGTDTQYF.

The CDR3 loop reads CASSEMGQGLASGNTIYF. CDR3 sequence (DNA): TGTGCCAGCAGTGAAATGGGACAGGGACTAGCGTCTGGAAACACCATATATTTT. The chain employs TRBV6-1 and TRBJ1-3, with 9 positions matching TRBD1. Germline lookup yields CDR1 MNHNS and CDR2 SASEGT. The V segment lost 2 bases and the J segment 1 base; nucleotides outside the gene matches: 9. This CDR3 has 18 amino acids.

The chain has TRBV25-1 and TRBJ1-6; the match to TRBD1 covers 7 bases. This CDR3 has 15 amino acids. In germline, CDR1 is MGHDK, CDR2 SYGVNS. Trimming removed 1 base from V and 7 bases from J; junction bases left unmatched: 4. CDR3 in amino acids: CASSESRQGNSPLHF. CDR3 nucleotide sequence: TGTGCCAGCAGTGAATCGAGACAGGGAAATTCACCCCTCCACTTT.

This rearrangement joins TRBV7-2 to TRBJ2-2; no clear D. The V gene's germline CDR1 is SGHTA and CDR2 FQGNSA. V was clipped by 0 bases and J by 0 bases, with 11 bases between them. The CDR3 contains 17 residues. The CDR3 loop is CASSLARTYANTGELFF. In nucleotides, the CDR3 is TGTGCCAGCAGCTTAGCGCGAACTTACGCGAACACCGGGGAGCTGTTTTTT.

The V call is TRBV7-8, the J call TRBJ1-1; D is unclear. The CDR3 spans 13 residues. V lost 3 bases and J lost 1, with 6 bases in between. Per the germline V gene, CDR1 is SGHVS and CDR2 is FQNEAQ. The CDR3 nucleotides read TGTGCCAGCAGCTTGGCGGGGAACACTGAAGCTTTCTTT. Amino acids: CASSLAGNTEAFF. Filled out from reference TRBV7-8 and TRBJ1-1, the complete variable domain reads GAGVSQSPRYKVAKRGQDVALRCDPISGHVSLFWYQQALGQGPEFLTYFQNEAQLDKSGLPSDRFFAERPEGSVSTLKIQRTQQEDSAVYLCASSLAGNTEAFFGQGTRLTVV.

This sequence joins TRBV2 and TRBJ2-1, with 12 positions matching TRBD1. Germline CDR1 SNHLY, CDR2 FYNNEI. The CDR3 consists of 19 residues. V dropped 6 bases and J dropped 10; count of bases not matched to a gene: 22. The CDR3 coding sequence is TGTGCCAGCAGAGAAAGGCGCGGTGAGGGGACAGGGGGCGCGGGGGAGCAGTTCTTC. The encoded protein is CASRERRGEGTGGAGEQFF.

CDR3 region: CATSRLKRTGDEQYF. The CDR3 nucleotides are TGTGCCACCAGCAGGCTCAAAAGGACAGGGGACGAGCAGTACTTC. The chain joins TRBV15 to TRBJ2-7; 9 bases match TRBD1. In germline, CDR1 is LNHNV, CDR2 YYDKDF (reference sequence). Trimming cost V 3 bases and J 5 bases; bases outside gene matches: 8. CDR3 length equals 15 residues.

As DNA, the CDR3 is TGCGCCAGCAGCCAACCTCCTCAGACTAGCGGGGGAGGGGATACGCAGTATTTT. It is translated as CASSQPPQTSGGGDTQYF. This rearrangement joins TRBV4-1 to TRBJ2-3; 12 positions match TRBD2. Germline V gene data show CDR1 as MGHRA and CDR2 as YSYEKL. The ends lost 2 bases at V and 6 bases at J; junction bases unmatched: 12. The CDR3 has 18 amino acids.

This clone has a single count. J is TRBJ2-7 and V is TRBV7-8; 10 nucleotides line up with TRBD2. The CDR3 runs 13 residues. Germline V gene data show CDR1 as SGHVS and CDR2 as FQNEAQ. The V segment lost 8 bases and the J segment 6 bases; nucleotides outside the gene matches: 7. Written as DNA, the CDR3 is TGTGCCAGCGAGCAGCGGGAGGGTGGCGAGCAGTACTTC. The encoded protein is CASEQREGGEQYF.

This chain links TRBV6-1 with TRBJ2-5, with 7 bases aligning to TRBD2. Germline V gives CDR1 MNHNS, CDR2 SASEGT. J gave up 1 base and V 0 bases, and 11 bases lay outside the gene matches. The CDR3 loop spans 18 amino acids. Written as DNA, the CDR3 is TGTGCCAGCAGTGAAGCTGAGTTCCCACTAGCGACCCAAGAGACCCAGTACTTC. Translated: CASSEAEFPLATQETQYF.

This chain uses TRBV4-2 with TRBJ2-1, with D possibly matching TRBD2 (5 bases). The CDR3 sequence is 13 residues long. Trimming pared 1 base from V and 4 bases from J, leaving 5 bases between. Germline V gene lookup returns CDR1 LGHNA and CDR2 YNFKEQ. The CDR3 DNA sequence: TGTGCCAGCAGCCAAGGCGGGTACAATGAGCAGTTCTTC. This encodes CASSQGGYNEQFF.

CDR3 nucleotides: TGTGCCAGCAGCTCTGGACTAGCGGGGGGCACAGATACGCAGTATTTT. It translates to CASSSGLAGGTDTQYF. The rearrangement joins TRBV7-2 to TRBJ2-3, with 13 bases that match TRBD2. The ends lost 4 bases at V and 1 base at J; junction bases unmatched: 2. The CDR3 spans 16 residues. From germline, CDR1 is SGHTA and CDR2 FQGNSA.

The chain is built from TRBV30 and TRBJ2-2, with D uncertain. The CDR3 totals 15 residues. V lost 0 bases to trimming and J lost 4 bases, with 12 bases between them. Germline V CDR1 and CDR2: GTSNPN, SVGIG (reference sequence). This CDR3 is CAWSVRSRFTGELFF. The CDR3 nucleotides are TGTGCCTGGAGTGTACGGTCCCGGTTCACCGGGGAGCTGTTTTTT.

This clone showed up just a few times. This rearrangement joins TRBV6-6 to TRBJ2-7; D ambiguous. The CDR3 extends over 14 amino acids. Germline values: CDR1 MNHNY, CDR2 SVGAGI (reference sequence). Trimming shortened V by 2 bases and J by 6 bases, and 14 bases separated the two germline ends. The CDR3 is CASSYPGGSGEQYF. The DNA of the CDR3 is TGTGCCAGCAGTTACCCGGGTGGGTCGGGCGAGCAGTACTTC.